This TCR beta chain originates from a study of T cells in Graves' hyperthyroidism and ophthalmopathy. The overall study: Blood from the periphery was taken at initial diagnosis, before any treatment.

Concerning this clonotype itself: Antigen: not known.

Amplified TCR beta CDR3 regions came from RNA transcripts. The TCR CDR3 was amplified in a first-round RT-PCR using the HTBI primer set. TCRdb reprocessed the multiplex PCR reads with MiXCR, giving one entry per CDR3 protein. Of about 560,000 distinct CDR3 sequences listed, 15% to 18% are singletons. Points from the study as a whole: For ophthalmopathy, model prediction preceded onset by a median about 6 months.

The V gene lost 4 bases and the J gene lost 4 bases, with 10 bases spanning the gap. The CDR3 is 14 residues long. CDR1 is MNHEY, CDR2 SVGAGI, per germline. Patients were excluded for uncontrolled infection, other autoimmune disease, pregnancy or lactation. PBMCs were derived from roughly 10 ml fresh peripheral blood. The sequence came from a woman aged 25-40 years with Graves' hyperthyroidism. The V gene is TRBV6-5, the J gene TRBJ2-2, with D perhaps matching TRBD1 (5 bases). The material sequenced was blood. CDR3 region: CASSSPRVTGELFF. The CDR3 DNA sequence: TGTGCCAGCAGTTCGCCCAGGGTCACCGGGGAGCTGTTTTTT.